Listed here is a single TCR beta chain. What it binds is not known. CDR1 and CDR2 from the germline V gene are SNHLY and FYNNEI. This CDR3 contains 16 residues. The V and J ends lost 2 bases and 4 bases, in that order; junction bases with no gene match: 5. The data were taken from a study of shared clonotypes between healthy human individuals. Overall study results and limits: It was observed that roughly 5.5% of naive CD4 clonotypes were shared across several donors. Non-shared clonotypes displayed generation probabilities falling below those of clonotypes present in all four donors.

Memory CD4+ cells were the fraction left after CD45RA+ naive selection. Clones were sequenced by immunoSEQ multiplex PCR, and TCRdb holds only the in-frame ones, with some missing. This sample has millions of clones, with around 95% found just once. The source material was naive CD4+ T cells sorted from blood. As to subset: CD45RA+ positively selected. This TCR was sampled from a man aged 18 to 29 in good health. The genes are TRBV2 and TRBJ2-2, with TRBD2 matching 9 bases. DNA of the CDR3: TGTGCCAGCAGTGAACTTCTAGCGGGGCTCACCGGGGAGCTGTTTTTT. Protein sequence: CASSELLAGLTGELFF.